These T cell receptor beta chains were read from a single sample in a study of shared clonotypes between healthy human individuals. Data came from immunoSEQ multiplex PCR; TCRdb stores just in-frame clones and leaves some out. The sample lists 1.5 million to 2.5 million clones; approximately 95% were seen once. The sequenced material came from naive CD8+ T cells sorted from blood. Receptors were obtained from a man between 18 and 29 years old in good health. CDR3s include the opening cysteine and the closing phenylalanine or tryptophan. A D gene is named only where the DNA matches it firmly. The size field is filled for only some rows; it gives once, few, many or a size class.

>-|TRBV2|TRBJ1-3|-
CASGVSPLRALRIGNTIYF
TGTGCCAGCGGGGTGTCCCCTCTCCGGGCCCTGAGAATCGGAAACACCATATATTTT
>-|TRBV5-6|TRBJ2-7|-
CASSLGRGSYEQYF
TGTGCCAGCAGCTTGGGACGGGGTTCCTACGAGCAGTACTTC
>-|TRBV5-5|TRBJ1-2|-
CASSWDRCYGYTF
TGTGCCAGCAGCTGGGACCGCTGCTATGGCTACACCTTC
>-|TRBV13|TRBJ2-3|-
CASSLESTDTQYF
TGTGCCAGCAGCTTAGAATCAACAGATACGCAGTATTTT
>-|TRBV7-9|TRBJ1-1|-
CASRFDSTEAFF
TGTGCCAGCAGATTCGACAGCACTGAAGCTTTCTTT
>-|TRBV11-1|TRBJ2-5|-
CASTAPGQETQYF
TGTGCCAGCACCGCACCCGGCCAAGAGACCCAGTACTTC
>-|TRBV11-1|TRBJ2-6|-
CASSLASLRTSGANVLTF
TGTGCCAGCAGCTTAGCGTCTCTACGTACCTCTGGGGCCAACGTCCTGACTTTC
>-|TRBV4-1|TRBJ2-7|-
CASSQETLSGTLSYEQYF
TGCGCCAGCAGCCAGGAAACTCTTTCCGGGACACTTTCCTACGAGCAGTACTTC
>-|TRBV6-5|TRBJ2-1|-
CASSYSTGDTVNEQFF
TGTGCCAGCAGTTACTCGACCGGGGACACCGTCAATGAGCAGTTCTTC
>few|TRBV28|TRBJ2-7|-
CASSPRTDNYEQYF
TGTGCCAGCAGTCCCAGGACAGACAACTACGAGCAGTACTTC
>-|TRBV19|TRBJ1-5|-
CASNSEGWGNQPQHF
TGTGCCAGTAATTCGGAGGGTTGGGGCAATCAGCCCCAGCATTTT
>-|TRBV4-3|TRBJ1-1|-
CASSQALDTYPDMLVTEAFF
TGCGCCAGCAGCCAAGCCCTTGATACTTACCCGGACATGTTGGTCACTGAAGCTTTCTTT
>few|TRBV4-1|TRBJ2-2|-
CASSQFTGELFF
TGCGCCAGCAGCCAGTTCACCGGGGAGCTGTTTTTT
>-|TRBV7-9|TRBJ2-1|TRBD1
CASSLLRGPYNEQFF
TGTGCCAGCAGCCTCCTCAGGGGGCCTTACAATGAGCAGTTCTTC
>-|TRBV5-1|TRBJ2-7|-
CASSLEDGIRSYEQYF
TGCGCCAGCAGCTTGGAGGACGGAATACGCTCCTACGAGCAGTACTTC
>-|TRBV7-9|TRBJ1-2|-
CASSSDNYGYTF
TGTGCCAGCAGCTCGGACAACTATGGCTACACCTTC
>-|TRBV2|TRBJ2-7|TRBD2
CASNRLAATYEQYF
TGTGCCAGCAATCGACTAGCGGCCACCTACGAGCAGTACTTC
>few|TRBV19|TRBJ2-7|-
CASSIRWVDEQYF
TGTGCCAGTAGTATAAGATGGGTGGACGAGCAGTACTTC
>-|TRBV19|TRBJ1-2|-
CASSYREEQNYGYTF
TGTGCCAGTAGTTACAGGGAAGAGCAGAACTATGGCTACACCTTC
>-|TRBV6-6|TRBJ2-7|-
CASSFGEDEQYF
TGTGCCAGCAGTTTTGGAGAGGACGAGCAGTACTTC
>-|TRBV7-9|TRBJ2-5|-
CASAGAGREGEETQYF
TGTGCCAGCGCCGGTGCGGGGAGAGAGGGCGAAGAGACCCAGTACTTC
>-|TRBV6-5|TRBJ2-1|TRBD2
CASSYYSGGTNEQFF
TGTGCCAGCAGTTACTACAGCGGGGGTACAAATGAGCAGTTCTTC
>-|TRBV28|TRBJ1-2|-
CASSLRGQGQNYTF
TGTGCCAGCAGTTTACGGGGACAAGGCCAAAACTACACCTTC
>-|TRBV9|TRBJ1-2|TRBD1
CASSVEGTANYGYTF
TGTGCCAGCAGCGTAGAAGGGACAGCTAACTATGGCTACACCTTC
>-|TRBV6-5|TRBJ2-2|TRBD1
CASCPGTGSGELFF
TGTGCCAGCTGCCCCGGGACAGGGTCCGGGGAGCTGTTTTTT
>-|TRBV5-6|TRBJ2-5|TRBD1
CASSLGQGVTQYF
TGTGCCAGCAGCTTGGGACAGGGGGTTACCCAGTACTTC
>-|TRBV6-5|TRBJ2-2|-
CASSLLGTANTGELFF
TGTGCCAGCAGTTTACTCGGGACGGCCAACACCGGGGAGCTGTTTTTT
>-|TRBV30|TRBJ1-2|TRBD1
CAWRGFWTGRLGDTF
TGTGCCTGGAGGGGATTTTGGACAGGGCGATTAGGGGACACCTTC
>-|TRBV4-1|TRBJ2-2|-
CASSQDGGLGTGELFF
TGCGCCAGCAGCCAAGACGGGGGGCTTGGCACCGGGGAGCTGTTTTTT
>-|TRBV7-2|TRBJ2-7|-
CASSLGGITYEQYF
TGTGCCAGCAGCTTAGGGGGAATTACCTACGAGCAGTACTTC
>-|TRBV5-1|TRBJ1-2|-
CASSLSQGGHNGYTF
TGCGCCAGCAGCTTGAGCCAGGGTGGACATAATGGCTACACCTTC
>-|TRBV14|TRBJ2-3|-
CASSQDYFTDTQYF
TGTGCCAGCAGCCAAGATTACTTCACAGATACGCAGTATTTT
>-|TRBV5-4|TRBJ2-7|-
CASSFQGTYEQYF
TGTGCCAGCAGCTTCCAGGGTACCTACGAGCAGTACTTC
>-|TRBV9|TRBJ2-3|-
CASSVESGVYTDTQYF
TGTGCCAGCAGCGTAGAATCAGGGGTGTACACAGATACGCAGTATTTT
>-|TRBV6-5|TRBJ2-7|TRBD1
CASSWDSSYEQYF
TGTGCCAGCAGCTGGGACAGCTCCTACGAGCAGTACTTC
>-|TRBV13|TRBJ2-7|TRBD2
CASTRGGGPMDEQYF
TGTGCCAGCACCCGCGGGGGAGGGCCCATGGACGAGCAGTACTTC
>-|TRBV5-1|TRBJ2-7|-
CASSLLPYEQYF
TGCGCCAGCAGCTTGTTGCCCTACGAGCAGTACTTC
>-|TRBV6-5|TRBJ2-7|TRBD2
CASTGGGEQYF
TGTGCCAGCACGGGGGGAGGTGAGCAGTACTTC
>-|TRBV7-9|TRBJ2-5|-
CASSFGQETQYF
TGTGCCAGCAGCTTCGGACAAGAGACCCAGTACTTC
>-|TRBV28|TRBJ1-3|-
CASSFRGVSGNTIYF
TGTGCCAGCAGTTTTAGGGGCGTCTCTGGAAACACCATATATTTT
>-|TRBV7-6|TRBJ1-4|-
CASSLVAKEGEKLFF
TGTGCCAGCAGCTTAGTGGCCAAGGAGGGTGAAAAACTGTTTTTT
>once|TRBV9|TRBJ1-2|-
CASSPGGADYGYTF
TGTGCCAGCAGCCCTGGGGGGGCCGACTATGGCTACACCTTC
>-|TRBV30|TRBJ1-1|TRBD1
CAWTAGGLDTEAFF
TGTGCCTGGACCGCAGGGGGCTTGGACACTGAAGCTTTCTTT
>-|TRBV9|TRBJ2-7|-
CASSVEGASSYEQYF
TGTGCCAGCAGCGTAGAAGGAGCCTCCTCCTACGAGCAGTACTTC
>-|TRBV4-1|TRBJ2-1|TRBD1
CASSGRDSNNEQFF
TGCGCCAGCAGCGGCCGGGACAGCAACAATGAGCAGTTCTTC
>-|TRBV19|TRBJ2-1|-
CASSFGTFNEQFF
TGTGCCAGTAGTTTCGGGACCTTCAATGAGCAGTTCTTC
>once|TRBV27|TRBJ2-7|-
CASSLGGQSYEQYF
TGTGCCAGCAGTTTAGGGGGGCAGTCCTACGAGCAGTACTTC
>-|TRBV6-4|TRBJ2-1|-
CASPPELSPYNEQFF
TGTGCCAGCCCTCCCGAACTATCCCCCTACAATGAGCAGTTCTTC
>-|TRBV5-6|TRBJ2-7|-
CASSLGGSEQYF
TGTGCCAGCAGCTTAGGAGGGAGCGAGCAGTACTTC
>-|TRBV27|TRBJ2-3|-
CASSLLLSLTTDTQYF
TGTGCCAGCAGCCTCTTGTTGAGCCTTACCACAGATACGCAGTATTTT
>-|TRBV15|TRBJ2-7|-
CATSRARDPAYEQYF
TGTGCCACCAGCAGAGCGAGGGATCCCGCCTACGAGCAGTACTTC
>-|TRBV19|TRBJ2-2|TRBD1
CASSPLRGLSTGELFF
TGTGCCAGTAGCCCCCTAAGGGGGCTAAGTACCGGGGAGCTGTTTTTT
>-|TRBV4-3|TRBJ1-1|-
CASSQDRPAWEGNTEAFF
TGCGCCAGCAGCCAAGATAGGCCCGCGTGGGAGGGGAACACTGAAGCTTTCTTT
>-|TRBV6-5|TRBJ2-6|-
CASMVSGANVLTF
TGTGCCAGCATGGTCTCTGGGGCCAACGTCCTGACTTTC
>-|TRBV7-9|TRBJ1-4|-
CASSFPRGLNEKLFF
TGTGCCAGCAGCTTCCCTCGGGGCCTCAATGAAAAACTGTTTTTT
>once|TRBV28|TRBJ2-5|TRBD1
CASSLTGLETQYF
TGTGCCAGCAGTTTGACAGGGCTAGAGACCCAGTACTTC
>-|TRBV27|TRBJ2-1|TRBD2
CASSARTSGNEQFF
TGTGCCAGCAGTGCACGGACTAGCGGCAATGAGCAGTTCTTC